This T cell receptor (beta chain) is from a study of blood T cell repertoires in COVID-19. Turning to the study itself: Sites across the United States, Italy and Spain contributed samples from acute and convalescent COVID-19. Sources were T cells, B-cell-depleted T cells, or PBMCs; the material itself was cDNA or gDNA.

Original processing notes: Cell counts per sample came from amplifying reference gene primers. Profiling relied on immunoSEQ multiplex PCR, and the TCRdb table lists in-frame clones only, not all of them. The V and J calls and clone size were taken over from that table, and D and trimming were inferred from the DNA. Of 190,000 or so clones listed, 70% to 85% are singletons. CDR1 MNHNY and CDR2 SVGAGI come from the germline V gene (reference sequence). The CDR3 is 15 amino acids. The ends were cut back, 2 bases at V and 5 bases at J, with 10 bases in the middle. The sample comprised peripheral blood. J is TRBJ1-6 and V is TRBV6-6, with D possibly matching TRBD1 (6 bases). This clonotype was obtained from a woman older than 75 with acute or convalescent COVID-19. The CDR3, as DNA: TGTGCCAGCAGTTACGCGGGGGCGAATAATTCACCCCTCCACTTT. As protein: CASSYAGANNSPLHF.